This T cell receptor beta chain was identified during a study of spatial heterogeneity in lung cancer (dated 2019 in TCRdb). About the study as a whole: Samples were obtained from 65 to 90 patients with early-stage, untreated non-small cell lung cancer from the lung TRACERx cohort. Follow-up PBMC samples were sequenced whenever the samples were available, and the median time to follow-up was two to three years after resection. More beta-chain than alpha-chain transcripts were consistently detected, likely reflecting higher beta-chain transcript abundance. In the raw uncorrected reads, each unique combination of TCR and UMI appeared more than ten times on average. The study quantitatively compared TCR alpha and beta repertoires across multiple tumor regions, matched nontumor lung and blood in non-small cell lung cancer. Nonsynonymous mutation counts, determined by whole-exome sequencing of tumor tissue, were related to TCR repertoire features. Both alpha and beta chains were TCR-sequenced in 200 or so tumor regions, 64 matched nontumor lung samples and roughly 54 PBMC samples obtained at surgery.

The time point label for this specimen denotes: blood at routine non-recurrence follow-up after resection. For TCR sequencing, whole RNA was extracted from tumor and nontumor lung tissue, or from cryopreserved PBMC samples, and no cell sorting was done. Only patients for whom sufficient RNA was available from at least two tumor regions were selected for TCR sequencing. As encoded in the germline V gene, CDR1 is SNHLY while CDR2 is FYNNEI. Trimming takes 1 base from V and 15 bases from J, and the germline ends sit 11 bases apart. The CDR3 numbers 11 residues from cysteine through phenylalanine. The read is trimmed to its CDR3 DNA, 33 bases read in frame from base 1. Libraries were constructed by 5' RACE. The sequencing machine was a NextSeq 500. The TCR library protocol attached a unique molecular identifier to each TCR cDNA molecule to allow correction of PCR and sequencing errors. Processing in the source paper ran as follows. Decombinator tools were used for TCR identification, UMI-based error correction and CDR3 extraction. Expanded TCRs were defined as those above a frequency of 2 per 1,000, corresponding to the top 1% of the tumor frequency distribution. Rényi diversity was computed with the R vegan package after subsampling each repertoire 100 times to 5,000 TCRs. To build CDR3 similarity networks, amino acid triplet string-kernel similarity was used, and CDR3s were connected when their pairwise similarity was above 0.82. TCRdb reworked the public reads: Q25 trimming with fastp, MiXCR clone assembly, productive beta chains retained. Under each unique CDR3 protein, matching rows form one entry showing the most common genes and DNA. The authors' filters were not applied to this entry. Within this sample are about 25,000 distinct CDR3 sequences, with approximately 5.6% of them counted one time only. 22% of the sample lies in the top ten.

This clonotype occurred a few times. Its recognized antigen is unknown. No base quality information exists; no much larger clone differs at one position. Study-wide conclusions, independent of this receptor: Confirming at a functional level the hypothesis that regional TCRs recognize regional mutations was considered to require additional single-cell paired TCR alpha and beta sequencing. Ubiquitous expanded tumor TCRs showed up in blood more often at tumor resection than at routine follow-up. Only 11 to 15 patients were included in the comparisons of baseline and follow-up blood repertoires.

The specimen comprised PBMCs, sampled at follow-up. The chain joins TRBV2 to TRBJ2-3, with the D gene too uncertain to name. This sequence was found in a male donor with early-stage non-small cell lung cancer. The DNA sequence follows: TGTGCCAGCAGTGAAGAGGCCAGTTTATATTTT. Translation gives CASSEEASLYF.